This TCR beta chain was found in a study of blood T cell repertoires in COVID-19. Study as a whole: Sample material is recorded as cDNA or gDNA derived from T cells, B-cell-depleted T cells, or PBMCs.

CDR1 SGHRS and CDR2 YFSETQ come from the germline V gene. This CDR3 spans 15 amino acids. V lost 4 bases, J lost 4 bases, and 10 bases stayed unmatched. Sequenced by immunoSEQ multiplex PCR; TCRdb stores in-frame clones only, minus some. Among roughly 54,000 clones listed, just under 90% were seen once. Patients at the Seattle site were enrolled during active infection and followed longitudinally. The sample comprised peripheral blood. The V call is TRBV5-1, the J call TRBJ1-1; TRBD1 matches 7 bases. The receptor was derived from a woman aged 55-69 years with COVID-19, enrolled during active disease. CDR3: CASSGATGTSTEAFF. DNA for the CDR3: TGCGCCAGCAGCGGGGCGACAGGGACGAGCACTGAAGCTTTCTTT.